This passage covers 16 T cell receptor beta chains from one sample sequenced in a study of T cell responses to AZD1222 COVID-19 vaccine (dated by TCRdb to about 2021). Library generation was performed with the immunoSEQ multiplex PCR assay. As stored in TCRdb, this immuneACCESS dataset retains in-frame rearrangements with V and J assigned. A fraction of the clones does not appear; measured against another copy, unresolved V genes explain less than half of the discrepancy, and the remainder lacks a known reason. The sample yields 70,000 to 85,000 clones; approximately 90% were counted once. About 2.5% of the sample goes to the ten largest clones. In the paper's terms, the time point label means: baseline before first vaccination. The sample was peripheral blood, taken on day 0 of AZD1222 vaccination. The receptors come from an adult in good health.

The J gene is TRBJ2-1, the V gene TRBV19, with 13 bases aligning to TRBD2. The germline gives CDR1 LNHDA, CDR2 SQIVND (reference sequence). The CDR3 is 17 residues long. The V gene end was trimmed by 7 bases and the J gene end by 2 bases; junction bases not matched to a gene: 8. The chain's CDR3 is CASTRTSGSWTYNEQFF. The CDR3 region has the DNA TGTGCCAGTACTCGGACTAGCGGGAGTTGGACCTACAATGAGCAGTTCTTC.

This chain connects TRBV28 to TRBJ2-1; possibly TRBD1 for D (5 bases). The CDR3 length is 16 residues. Trimming removed 1 base from V and 6 bases from J, with 16 bases in between. Germline lookup yields CDR1 MDHEN and CDR2 SYDVKM. In DNA form, the CDR3 reads TGTGCCAGCAGTTTATTGGGGCAGGGTCCTTCCAATGAGCAGTTCTTC. Amino acid sequence: CASSLLGQGPSNEQFF.

J is TRBJ1-5 and V is TRBV3-1 (or the pseudogene TRBV3-2); D not resolved. Germline lookup yields CDR1 LGHDT and CDR2 YNNKEL (reference sequence). V gave up 0 bases and J gave up 7 bases, with 7 bases separating them. This CDR3 has 13 amino acids. The DNA of the CDR3 is TGTGCCAGCAGCCAAGATTCCGGGCAGCCCCAGCATTTT. This codes for CASSQDSGQPQHF.

The V gene is TRBV30, the J gene TRBJ1-5, with TRBD1 matching 10 bases. This CDR3 has 17 amino acids. Germline CDR1 is GTSNPN and CDR2 is SVGIG (reference sequence). V shed 5 bases and J 4 bases; nucleotides not matched to a gene: 14. The CDR3 here is CAWGPGQGIIENQPQHF. In DNA, the CDR3 is TGTGCCTGGGGACCGGGACAGGGGATAATAGAGAATCAGCCCCAGCATTTT.

The table lists this clone with a few counts. V and J are TRBV15 and TRBJ1-1, with D possibly being TRBD1 (6 bases). V was clipped by 7 bases and J by 6 bases, with 12 bases between them. Germline V gene lookup returns CDR1 LNHNV and CDR2 YYDKDF (reference sequence). This CDR3 region has 12 residues. CDR3 loop: CATKGDYPEAFF. CDR3 in DNA: TGTGCCACCAAGGGGGATTACCCTGAAGCTTTCTTT.

V is TRBV5-1 and J is TRBJ2-1, with no clear D. V was cut by 0 bases and J by 5 bases, with 6 bases left in between. Germline CDR1 reads SGHRS; CDR2 reads YFSETQ. The CDR3 extends over 13 amino acids. The CDR3 DNA reads TGCGCCAGCAGCTTGGGCAGAGACAATGAGCAGTTCTTC. Translated: CASSLGRDNEQFF.

The chain has TRBV18 and TRBJ1-3, with 10 positions matching TRBD1. The CDR3 sequence is 17 residues long. V lost 6 bases and J lost 4; bases outside the gene matches: 12. Germline V gene data show CDR1 as KGHSH and CDR2 as LQKENI. CDR3 in DNA: TGTGCCAGCTCGTCCGGGACAGGGGTCTCGCGGGGAAACACCATATATTTT. This gives the protein CASSSGTGVSRGNTIYF.

This clone occurred a few times. The rearrangement uses TRBV19 and TRBJ1-2, with D possibly being TRBD1 (6 bases). Per the germline V gene, CDR1 is LNHDA and CDR2 is SQIVND (reference sequence). The V end was cut by 4 bases, the J end by 4 bases, with 19 bases between. This CDR3 contains 16 residues. Here the CDR3 reads CASSKRQRGEGYGYTF. The CDR3, as DNA: TGTGCCAGTAGTAAACGTCAGAGGGGGGAAGGCTATGGCTACACCTTC.

The chain joins TRBV10-3 to TRBJ2-7, with TRBD2 identical over 16 bases. This CDR3 contains 17 residues. Trimming removed 6 bases from V and 1 base from J; junction bases left unmatched: 6. CDR1 and CDR2 (germline): ENHRY, SYGVKD. The CDR3: CAIRGTSGRALSYEQYF. In nucleotides, the CDR3 is TGTGCCATCAGAGGGACTAGCGGGAGGGCTCTTTCCTACGAGCAGTACTTC.

The V and J genes are TRBV15 and TRBJ2-5; D possibly matches TRBD1 or TRBD2 (6 bases each). The CDR3 is 16 residues long. Germline CDR1 is LNHNV and CDR2 is YYDKDF (reference sequence). Trimming removed 5 bases from V and 0 bases from J, with 16 bases in between. The CDR3 is CATSGDGRTDQETQYF. The CDR3 bases are TGTGCCACCAGCGGTGATGGGAGGACAGACCAAGAGACCCAGTACTTC.

This clone was recorded once. The V call is TRBV5-4, the J call TRBJ2-3; a possible D gene is TRBD1 (5 bases). The CDR3 is made up of 15 amino acids. The germline V gene has CDR1 SGHNT and CDR2 YYREEE (reference sequence). Deletions cut 2 bases from V and 3 bases from J, with 13 bases between. Here the CDR3 DNA reads TGTGCCAGCAGCTTTCAGGGAATAGGTACAGATACGCAGTATTTT. Translating it yields CASSFQGIGTDTQYF.

The chain carries TRBV6-5 and TRBJ2-1; no clear D. CDR1 and CDR2 (germline): MNHEY, SVGAGI. This CDR3 is 12 amino acids long. V dropped 6 bases and J dropped 10 bases, with 13 bases sitting between them. The CDR3, as DNA: TGTGCCAGCAGCCTAGGGTGGTCGGAGCAGTTCTTC. Encoded protein: CASSLGWSEQFF.

The chain recombines TRBV5-5 with TRBJ1-2; 8 bases match TRBD1. Per the germline V gene, CDR1 is SGHKS and CDR2 is YYEKEE (reference sequence). The CDR3 covers 15 residues. The J segment lost 4 bases and the V segment lost 2 bases, leaving 7 bases of the junction unmatched. The CDR3 DNA follows: TGTGCCAGCAGCTTAGAGGACAGGGTAGGCTATGGCTACACCTTC. Translation: CASSLEDRVGYGYTF.

The V and J genes are TRBV2 and TRBJ2-1; 9 nucleotides line up with TRBD2. In germline, CDR1 is SNHLY, CDR2 FYNNEI. This CDR3 region has 16 residues. The V segment lost 7 bases and the J segment 4 bases; nucleotides outside the gene matches: 11. DNA of the CDR3: TGTGCCAGCAAAAGAGGAGCGGGAGGATTTTACAATGAGCAGTTCTTC. Translating it yields CASKRGAGGFYNEQFF.

The chain uses TRBV28 and TRBJ1-1; no definite D call. V lost 2 bases and J lost 4, with 2 bases in between. This CDR3 has 11 amino acids. CDR1 and CDR2 from the germline V gene are MDHEN and SYDVKM. CDR3 sequence reads: CASSLSTEAFF. DNA for the CDR3: TGTGCCAGCAGTTTAAGCACTGAAGCTTTCTTT.

The V and J genes are TRBV4-3 and TRBJ2-6; D ambiguous. The CDR3 contains 17 residues. The V and J ends lost 3 bases and 0 bases respectively, with 12 bases between them. Germline lookup yields CDR1 LGHNA and CDR2 YSLEER. The CDR3 nucleotides are TGCGCCAGCAGCCAGTCCTCTTTTAGCTCTGGGGCCAACGTCCTGACTTTC. Protein: CASSQSSFSSGANVLTF.